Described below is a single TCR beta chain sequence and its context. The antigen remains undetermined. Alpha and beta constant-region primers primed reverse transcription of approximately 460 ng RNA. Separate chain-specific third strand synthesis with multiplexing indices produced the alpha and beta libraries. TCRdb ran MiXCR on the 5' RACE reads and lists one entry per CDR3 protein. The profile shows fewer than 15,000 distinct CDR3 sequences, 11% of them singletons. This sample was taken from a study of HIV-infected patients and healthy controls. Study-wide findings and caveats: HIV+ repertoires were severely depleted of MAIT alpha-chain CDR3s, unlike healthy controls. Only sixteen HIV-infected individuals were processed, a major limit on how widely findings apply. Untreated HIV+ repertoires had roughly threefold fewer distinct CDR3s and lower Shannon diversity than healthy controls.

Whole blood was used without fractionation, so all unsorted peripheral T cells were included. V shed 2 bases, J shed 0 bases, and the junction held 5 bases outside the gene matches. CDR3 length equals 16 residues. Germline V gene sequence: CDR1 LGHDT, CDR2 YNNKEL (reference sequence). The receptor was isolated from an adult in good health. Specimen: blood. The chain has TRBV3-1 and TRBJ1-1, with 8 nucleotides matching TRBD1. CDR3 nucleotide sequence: TGTGCCAGCAGCCAAAGGACAGGGTGGGTGAACACTGAAGCTTTCTTT. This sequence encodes CASSQRTGWVNTEAFF.